Listed below are T cell receptor beta chains from one sample, sequenced in a study of blood T cell repertoires in COVID-19. Method: immunoSEQ multiplex PCR; TCRdb's copy keeps in-frame clones and lacks some. The repertoire holds approximately 300,000 clones, with around 87% as singletons. Sequencing was done on a sample of PBMCs or T cells enriched from blood (not recorded which). The receptors here all came from a woman between 18 and 30 years old with acute COVID-19. Each CDR3 is given with its conserved first and last residue. Each record gives: clone size, D gene, J gene, V gene, CDR3 DNA, CDR3 protein. D genes are given only for firm matches. The size entry is marked missing in some rows and otherwise reads once, few, many or a size class.

>few|-|TRBJ1-1|TRBV18
TGTGCCAGCTCACCTGGGACTGAGTCCCAAGCTTTCTTT
CASSPGTESQAFF
>-|-|TRBJ1-5|TRBV19
TGTGCCAGTATCCCGGGGGGCAATCAGCCCCAGCATTTT
CASIPGGNQPQHF
>-|TRBD2|TRBJ2-5|TRBV5-4
TGTGCCAGCAGCTTGGCGGTTAGCGGGAGAAAGACCCAGTACTTC
CASSLAVSGRKTQYF
>few|TRBD2|TRBJ2-3|TRBV5-1
TGCGCCAGCAGCTGGATGCTAGCGGGAGGGCGGGATACGCAGTATTTT
CASSWMLAGGRDTQYF
>-|-|TRBJ2-7|TRBV7-9
TGTGCCAGCAGCTTAGCAGAGGGAGTTGCAGAGTTCCGCGAGCAGTACTTC
CASSLAEGVAEFREQYF
>once|-|TRBJ2-7|TRBV27
TGTGCCTCTAGGAGGCTTGACCGCCCCGAGCAGTACTTC
CASRRLDRPEQYF
>-|-|TRBJ1-3|TRBV7-3
TGTGCCAGCAGTCCTGGACAGTTTGGAAACACCATATATTTT
CASSPGQFGNTIYF
>-|-|TRBJ2-7|TRBV12-3/TRBV12-4
TGTGCCAGCAGTCCCCAGGGAGGATCCGAGCAGTACTTC
CASSPQGGSEQYF
>-|-|TRBJ1-6|TRBV5-4
TGTGCCAGCAGCTTGGACAGGCCAGGATATTCACCCCTCCACTTT
CASSLDRPGYSPLHF
>-|-|TRBJ1-4|TRBV7-2
TGTGCCAGCAGCCTCCATAACGGTGCAACTAATGAAAAACTGTTTTTT
CASSLHNGATNEKLFF
>-|TRBD2|TRBJ2-7|TRBV6-2/TRBV6-3
TGTGCCAGCAGCCCACCGCGGGAGGTCCGGGAGCAGTACTTC
CASSPPREVREQYF
>-|-|TRBJ1-3|TRBV7-3
TGTGCCAGCAGCTTAAACCCCGGGGGTGGAAACACCATATATTTT
CASSLNPGGGNTIYF
>-|-|TRBJ2-1|TRBV9
TGTGCCAGCAGCTACAGGACGAGCTCCTACAATGAGCAGTTCTTC
CASSYRTSSYNEQFF
>few|-|TRBJ1-1|TRBV9
TGTGCCAGCAGCGTAGGAGGGATCGACACTGAAGCTTTCTTT
CASSVGGIDTEAFF
>-|TRBD2|TRBJ2-1|TRBV5-1
TGCGCCAGCAGCCCCGGACTAGCGGGAGGGTTGGATGAGCAGTTCTTC
CASSPGLAGGLDEQFF
>few|TRBD1|TRBJ1-2|TRBV5-1
TGCGCCAGCAGCTTGCAGGGGGACTATGGCTACACCTTC
CASSLQGDYGYTF
>-|TRBD1|TRBJ2-2|TRBV10-1
TGCGCCAGCAGTGAAGGACAGGGATTATCGAACACCGGGGAGCTGTTTTTT
CASSEGQGLSNTGELFF
>-|-|TRBJ1-3|TRBV24-1
TGTGCCACCAGTGATTTGGAGGGAGGGAACCGCTCTGGAAACACCATATATTTT
CATSDLEGGNRSGNTIYF
>-|-|TRBJ2-4|TRBV28
TGTGCCAGCTATGCGGTAGCCAAAAACATTCAGTACTTC
CASYAVAKNIQYF
>-|TRBD1|TRBJ1-4|TRBV6-5
TGTGCCAGCAGGTTGGACAGGGGTAATGAAAAACTGTTTTTT
CASRLDRGNEKLFF
>-|TRBD2|TRBJ2-7|TRBV28
TGTGCCAGCAGCACCAGCGGGAGGGACTACGAGCAGTACTTC
CASSTSGRDYEQYF
>few|TRBD1|TRBJ1-3|TRBV9
TGTGCCAGCAGCGCGGGGACAGGGGGAGGAAACACCATATATTTT
CASSAGTGGGNTIYF
>-|TRBD2|TRBJ2-1|TRBV18
TGTGCCAGCCAAACTAGCGGGAGGGATCGCAGTGAGCAGTTCTTC
CASQTSGRDRSEQFF
>-|TRBD2|TRBJ2-1|TRBV2
TGTGCCAGCAGTCACACCGGGACTAAGCCTTTCGATGAGCAGTTCTTC
CASSHTGTKPFDEQFF
>-|TRBD2|TRBJ2-3|TRBV19
TGTGCCAGCCGTGGGCCGCGGGAGCTTGGAGATACGCAGTATTTT
CASRGPRELGDTQYF
>few|TRBD2|TRBJ2-1|TRBV7-3
TGTGCCAGCAGCTTTGCGGGGGGTCACAATGAGCAGTTCTTC
CASSFAGGHNEQFF
>-|TRBD2|TRBJ2-1|TRBV7-3
TGTGCCAGCAGCTGGGGGGGGTCACCCCCCGAGAATGAGCAGTTCTTC
CASSWGGSPPENEQFF
>-|-|TRBJ2-6|TRBV19
TGTGCCAGTAGTAAATTCCGACAAAGCTTGGAATCTGGGGCCAACGTCCTGACTTTC
CASSKFRQSLESGANVLTF
>once|TRBD1|TRBJ2-5|TRBV29-1
TGCAGCACGGGACAGGGGAGCGAGACCCAGTACTTC
CSTGQGSETQYF
>-|TRBD1|TRBJ1-2|TRBV28
TGTGCCAGCAGCCTGGGACAGGGCGGTGGCTACACCTTC
CASSLGQGGGYTF
>once|TRBD1|TRBJ2-2|TRBV5-6
TGTGCCAGCAGCCCCCCCGGGACAGGTGATACCGGGGAGCTGTTTTTT
CASSPPGTGDTGELFF
>-|TRBD2|TRBJ2-7|TRBV3-1/TRBV3-2
TGTGCCAGCAGCCAAGATTTGGACGGGAGGTCCTACGAGCAGTACTTC
CASSQDLDGRSYEQYF
>-|-|TRBJ2-1|TRBV27
TGTGCCAGCAGTTTACGGCGGGTCGATTACAATGAGCAGTTCTTC
CASSLRRVDYNEQFF
>-|-|TRBJ1-2|TRBV28
TGTGCCAGCAGTTTAATTTATACACCCTCGGGGTATGGCTACACCTTC
CASSLIYTPSGYGYTF
>-|-|TRBJ1-1|TRBV15
TGTGCCACCAGCAGCTGGGGGGGGGTGAACACTGAAGCTTTCTTT
CATSSWGGVNTEAFF
>-|TRBD1|TRBJ2-2|TRBV7-9
TGTGCCAGCAGCAGACGATTAGACAGGGCGGACACCGGGGAGCTGTTTTTT
CASSRRLDRADTGELFF
>-|-|TRBJ1-2|TRBV18
TGTGCCAGCTCACCTGAGACAAGACCTGTACATGGCTACACCTTC
CASSPETRPVHGYTF
>-|TRBD1|TRBJ1-1|TRBV7-2
TGTGCCAGCAGCCCACGACCCGGGACAGGTCTAGATATGGAAGCTTTCTTT
CASSPRPGTGLDMEAFF
>-|-|TRBJ1-1|TRBV9
TGTGCCAGCAGCCCCAGGGATGGGGCGAACACTGAAGCTTTCTTT
CASSPRDGANTEAFF
>-|TRBD1|TRBJ2-7|TRBV7-3
TGTGCCAGCAGCTTAACGGGACAGGGATACGAGCAGTACTTC
CASSLTGQGYEQYF
>-|-|TRBJ2-7|TRBV28
TGTGCCAGCAAGGACAGTTTCTACGAGCAGTACTTC
CASKDSFYEQYF
>-|-|TRBJ2-3|TRBV7-2
TGTGCCAGCAGGCGGCCCTCGACAGATACGCAGTATTTT
CASRRPSTDTQYF
>-|-|TRBJ1-5|TRBV19
TGTGCCAGTTCACAGGGTTATAGCAATCAGCCCCAGCATTTT
CASSQGYSNQPQHF
>few|-|TRBJ1-5|TRBV15
TGTGCCACCAGCATACCCGGAGGGTATCAGCCCCAGCATTTT
CATSIPGGYQPQHF
>-|TRBD1|TRBJ2-1|TRBV5-1
TGCGCCAGCAGCCCCTTCGGGGACAGGGACCCCAATGAGCAGTTCTTC
CASSPFGDRDPNEQFF
>-|TRBD2|TRBJ2-7|TRBV9
TGTGCCAGCAGCGTAGATATGAGCGGGAGTCCCTACGAGCAGTACTTC
CASSVDMSGSPYEQYF
>-|-|TRBJ1-2|TRBV29-1
TGCAGCGTTGTCGAGGGCGAGAACTATGGCTACACCTTC
CSVVEGENYGYTF
>-|-|TRBJ2-3|TRBV6-5
TGTGCCAGCAGTCGCTTAGGGGATCACACAGATACGCAGTATTTT
CASSRLGDHTDTQYF
>-|TRBD1|TRBJ1-5|TRBV7-9
TGTGCCAGCAGCACGGACAGGACTAGCGGGCAGCCCCAGCATTTT
CASSTDRTSGQPQHF
>-|TRBD2|TRBJ2-1|TRBV7-2
TGTGTCGGTGGACTAGCGGGAGGGTACAATGAGCAGTTCTTC
CVGGLAGGYNEQFF
>-|TRBD1|TRBJ1-2|TRBV3-1/TRBV3-2
TGTGCCAGCAGCCCGGGGACAGGCCCTATTGGCTACACCTTC
CASSPGTGPIGYTF
>-|-|TRBJ1-3|TRBV30
TGTGCCTGGGACATCGGAAACACCATATATTTT
CAWDIGNTIYF
>-|-|TRBJ1-5|TRBV28
TGTGCCAGCACCCGAGGCAATCAGCCCCAGCATTTT
CASTRGNQPQHF
>-|TRBD1|TRBJ2-7|TRBV29-1
TGCAGCGTTGCCAAGGGGGCGCGGGACGAGCAGTACTTC
CSVAKGARDEQYF
>-|TRBD2|TRBJ2-1|TRBV6-5
TGTGCCAGCACCTCTTCGCCGGGACTAGCGGCTGAGCAGTTCTTC
CASTSSPGLAAEQFF
>-|TRBD2|TRBJ2-2|TRBV30
TGTGCCTGGAGTGTCGCCTGGACTAGCGGGAACACCGGGGAGCTGTTTTTT
CAWSVAWTSGNTGELFF
>-|-|TRBJ1-5|TRBV28
TGTGCCAGCACTCCCACAGGGAATCAGCCCCAGCATTTT
CASTPTGNQPQHF
>-|TRBD1|TRBJ1-3|TRBV28
TGTGCCAGCAAACCGGGGGACAGGACCCACTCTGGAAACACCATATATTTT
CASKPGDRTHSGNTIYF
>-|-|TRBJ2-2|TRBV7-3
TGTGCCAGCAGCCCAGGGGACTACCCGAACACCGGGGAGCTGTTTTTT
CASSPGDYPNTGELFF